The rows below give T cell receptor beta chains drawn from one sample of a study of blood T cell repertoires in COVID-19. The table came from immunoSEQ multiplex PCR; TCRdb's copy has only in-frame clones and leaves some out. The repertoire holds 300,000 to 400,000 clones, with 85% to 90% as singletons. Sequencing used PBMCs or T cells enriched from blood (not recorded which). Every receptor here comes from a young woman with acute COVID-19. CDR3s include the opening cysteine and the closing phenylalanine or tryptophan. The D gene is left open where the match is weak. Part of the rows lack a size; the others show once, few, many or a class for expanded clones.

TRBV24-1,21,NA,TRBJ2-2,NA,CATQKKPSSGLAQRNTGELFF,TGTGCCACCCAAAAGAAGCCAAGCTCAGGGCTCGCCCAGCGGAACACCGGGGAGCTGTTTTTT
TRBV19,15,NA,TRBJ2-3,NA,CASSITRAGTDTQYF,TGTGCCAGTAGTATCACCAGGGCAGGCACAGATACGCAGTATTTT
TRBV2,13,NA,TRBJ2-1,NA,CASSGGQNNEQFF,TGTGCCAGCAGCGGGGGGCAGAACAATGAGCAGTTCTTC
TRBV25-1,16,NA,TRBJ1-6,NA,CASSDNSNTYNSPLHF,TGTGCCAGCAGTGATAACTCGAATACCTATAATTCACCCCTCCACTTT
TRBV7-3,17,NA,TRBJ2-5,TRBD1,CASSLRGQGLGQETQYF,TGTGCCAGCAGCTTAAGGGGACAGGGGCTGGGGCAAGAGACCCAGTACTTC
TRBV5-1,13,NA,TRBJ1-1,NA,CASSPRLNTEAFF,TGCGCCAGCAGCCCCAGACTCAACACTGAAGCTTTCTTT
TRBV7-2,13,NA,TRBJ2-3,TRBD2,CASSGRDTDTQYF,TGTGCCAGCAGCGGGAGGGACACAGATACGCAGTATTTT
TRBV19,15,NA,TRBJ1-4,TRBD1,CASSRGTGSSEKLFF,TGTGCCAGTAGTAGAGGGACAGGGAGTAGTGAAAAACTGTTTTTT
TRBV28,18,once,TRBJ1-3,NA,CASSLSKSPGRLGNTIYF,TGTGCCAGCAGTTTATCTAAGTCCCCCGGGAGGCTCGGAAACACCATATATTTT
TRBV20-1,14,NA,TRBJ2-3,TRBD2,CSASRGGGTDTQYF,TGCAGTGCTAGTCGGGGCGGGGGTACAGATACGCAGTATTTT
TRBV2,14,NA,TRBJ1-5,NA,CASSDRQSNQPQHF,TGTGCCAGCAGTGATCGACAGAGTAATCAGCCCCAGCATTTT
TRBV9,13,NA,TRBJ1-6,NA,CASSGTENSPLHF,TGTGCCAGCAGCGGGACAGAAAATTCACCCCTCCACTTT
TRBV2,14,NA,TRBJ2-7,TRBD1,CASTRDRGSYEQYF,TGTGCCAGCACTCGAGACAGGGGGTCCTACGAGCAGTACTTC
TRBV24-1,16,NA,TRBJ2-3,NA,CATSDQAGQDTDTQYF,TGTGCCACCAGTGACCAAGCGGGACAGGACACAGATACGCAGTATTTT
TRBV11-3,17,NA,TRBJ2-5,NA,CASSLDPMEGRGETQYF,TGTGCCAGCAGCTTAGATCCCATGGAGGGCCGGGGAGAGACCCAGTACTTC
TRBV6-1,16,NA,TRBJ1-3,TRBD1,CASSERDRGSGNTIYF,TGTGCCAGCAGTGAACGGGACAGGGGCTCTGGAAACACCATATATTTT
TRBV30,13,NA,TRBJ1-2,NA,CAWSSRNRDGYTF,TGTGCCTGGAGTTCGAGGAACAGGGATGGCTACACCTTC
TRBV5-1,14,NA,TRBJ2-3,TRBD2,CASSGGRRTDTQYF,TGCGCCAGCTCGGGGGGACGACGCACAGATACGCAGTATTTT
TRBV3-1/TRBV3-2,14,NA,TRBJ1-4,NA,CASSPLRTNEKLFF,TGTGCCAGCAGCCCCCTACGGACTAATGAAAAACTGTTTTTT
TRBV29-1,12,NA,TRBJ2-7,TRBD1,CSAGTGNYEQYF,TGCAGCGCCGGGACAGGCAACTACGAGCAGTACTTC
TRBV10-1,24,NA,TRBJ1-1,TRBD1,CASSESYAPIIPGQGPTLNTEAFF,TGCGCCAGCAGTGAGTCCTACGCTCCCATTATACCGGGACAGGGGCCGACATTGAACACTGAAGCTTTCTTT
TRBV19,14,NA,TRBJ2-7,NA,CASSTGIGLDEQYF,TGTGCCAGTAGTACGGGGATCGGACTCGACGAGCAGTACTTC
TRBV19,16,few,TRBJ2-1,TRBD2,CASSIGGRGNYNEQFF,TGTGCCAGTAGTATAGGAGGGCGGGGGAACTACAATGAGCAGTTCTTC
TRBV13,13,NA,TRBJ1-2,NA,CASSPSDSYGYTF,TGTGCCAGCAGCCCCTCGGACAGCTATGGCTACACCTTC
TRBV11-2,16,NA,TRBJ1-1,NA,CASSSPGSLSRTEAFF,TGTGCCAGCAGCAGTCCAGGTTCTTTATCGAGAACTGAAGCTTTCTTT
TRBV21-1,14,NA,TRBJ2-7,NA,CASSKSSQFYEQYF,TGTGCCAGCAGCAAAAGTAGTCAATTCTACGAGCAGTACTTC
TRBV29-1,15,NA,TRBJ2-7,TRBD2,CSVEWEGIESYEQYF,TGCAGCGTTGAATGGGAGGGTATCGAATCCTACGAGCAGTACTTC
TRBV7-2,14,NA,TRBJ2-5,TRBD1,CASSFSGQGETQYF,TGTGCCAGCAGCTTCTCCGGACAGGGAGAGACCCAGTACTTC
TRBV7-2,15,NA,TRBJ2-7,TRBD2,CASSLASGGFYEQYF,TGTGCCAGCAGCTTAGCTAGCGGGGGGTTCTACGAGCAGTACTTC
TRBV9,16,NA,TRBJ2-7,TRBD1,CASSVGEGANVYEQYF,TGTGCCAGCAGCGTAGGAGAGGGGGCGAACGTGTACGAGCAGTACTTC
TRBV25-1,14,NA,TRBJ1-1,NA,CASSESGDPSTAFF,TGTGCCAGCAGTGAATCGGGGGATCCAAGTACAGCTTTCTTT
TRBV19,13,NA,TRBJ1-1,NA,CASSILTMTEAFF,TGTGCCAGTAGTATCCTGACAATGACTGAAGCTTTCTTT
TRBV6-5,16,NA,TRBJ2-1,TRBD2,CASSSGTSGGGNEQFF,TGTGCCAGCAGTTCAGGGACTAGCGGGGGCGGAAATGAGCAGTTCTTC
TRBV19,15,NA,TRBJ2-6,NA,CASSIEQAGANVLTF,TGTGCCAGTAGTATAGAACAGGCTGGGGCCAACGTCCTGACTTTC
TRBV9,15,NA,TRBJ1-1,NA,CASSATGTRNTEAFF,TGTGCCAGCAGCGCAACCGGGACACGGAACACTGAAGCTTTCTTT
TRBV4-3,14,once,TRBJ2-7,TRBD1,CASSRRTGQYEQYF,TGCGCCAGCAGCCGAAGGACAGGGCAATACGAGCAGTACTTC
TRBV11-2,17,NA,TRBJ2-1,TRBD1,CASSFVGGSSSYNEQFF,TGTGCCAGCAGCTTCGTAGGGGGCTCGAGCTCCTACAATGAGCAGTTCTTC
TRBV2,13,NA,TRBJ1-1,NA,CASTTGTRTEAFF,TGTGCCAGCACCACAGGGACGAGGACTGAAGCTTTCTTT
TRBV6-5,13,few,TRBJ1-5,NA,CAVGTGTDQPQHF,TGTGCGGTCGGCACAGGGACGGATCAGCCCCAGCATTTT
TRBV5-1,15,NA,TRBJ1-2,NA,CASSSSPGGNYGYTF,TGCGCCAGCAGCTCATCCCCCGGGGGGAACTATGGCTACACCTTC
TRBV7-6,15,NA,TRBJ1-1,NA,CASSSIDFADTEAFF,TGTGCCAGCAGCTCCATTGACTTCGCGGACACTGAAGCTTTCTTT
TRBV24-1,17,once,TRBJ2-3,TRBD2,CATSDGASGGVSDTQYF,TGTGCCACCAGTGATGGAGCTAGCGGGGGGGTGTCAGATACGCAGTATTTT
TRBV27,17,NA,TRBJ2-1,NA,CASSLFPGQSSYNEQFF,TGTGCCAGCAGTTTATTCCCCGGACAGAGCTCCTACAATGAGCAGTTCTTC
TRBV25-1,12,NA,TRBJ2-7,NA,CASTPGSYEQYF,TGTGCCAGCACCCCAGGGTCCTACGAGCAGTACTTC
TRBV5-1,13,NA,TRBJ1-1,TRBD1,CASSLGGQGFDFF,TGCGCCAGCAGCTTGGGGGGACAGGGTTTTGATTTCTTT
TRBV7-3,16,NA,TRBJ2-3,TRBD1,CASSPTGTGPTDTQYF,TGTGCCAGCAGCCCCACCGGGACAGGGCCCACAGATACGCAGTATTTT
TRBV5-1,13,few,TRBJ2-7,NA,CASSLGAGQEQYF,TGCGCCAGCAGCTTGGGCGCGGGGCAAGAGCAGTACTTC
TRBV5-1,15,NA,TRBJ2-3,TRBD1,CASSAGQGKADTQYF,TGCGCCAGCAGCGCGGGACAGGGGAAGGCAGATACGCAGTATTTT
TRBV2,14,NA,TRBJ1-4,NA,CASRDTEQSEKLFF,TGTGCCAGCAGGGACACTGAGCAGTCAGAAAAACTGTTTTTT
TRBV5-8,14,NA,TRBJ2-1,NA,CASSLWALYNEQFF,TGTGCCAGCAGCTTGTGGGCTTTATACAATGAGCAGTTCTTC
TRBV7-3,13,NA,TRBJ1-1,NA,CASSLSFGAEAFF,TGTGCCAGCAGCTTATCATTCGGGGCTGAAGCTTTCTTT
TRBV30,14,NA,TRBJ1-1,TRBD1,CAWSPDRVTLGAFF,TGTGCCTGGAGCCCCGACAGGGTGACGCTTGGAGCTTTCTTT
TRBV5-1,16,NA,TRBJ2-3,NA,CASSLGQGLSTDTQYF,TGCGCCAGCAGCTTGGGTCAGGGATTGAGCACAGATACGCAGTATTTT
TRBV12-5,15,NA,TRBJ1-2,NA,CASGLLGAANYGYTF,TGTGCTAGTGGTTTGTTAGGGGCAGCTAACTATGGCTACACCTTC
TRBV18,16,NA,TRBJ1-2,NA,CASSPPATHRNLGVTF,TGTGCCAGCTCACCCCCAGCGACACACCGGAACCTAGGGGTCACCTTC
TRBV12-3/TRBV12-4,13,NA,TRBJ1-2,TRBD1,CASRAGTGDGYTF,TGTGCCAGCAGGGCCGGGACAGGGGACGGCTACACCTTC
TRBV27,14,NA,TRBJ1-2,NA,CASSRTVGGYGYTF,TGTGCCAGCAGTAGAACAGTGGGGGGCTATGGCTACACCTTC